This T cell receptor (beta chain) originates from a study of OX40 agonist ivuxolimab in advanced cancers. At the level of the whole study: Ivuxolimab was an agonistic, fully human IgG2 monoclonal antibody directed against OX40 (CD134), a costimulatory receptor. Intravenous ivuxolimab was administered to patients every 2 weeks at six dose levels: 0.01, 0.1, 0.3, 1.5, 3 and 10 mg/kg. Of the approximately 54 patients in dose escalation, some 19 had hepatocellular carcinoma, some 15 had melanoma, 9 had renal cell carcinoma and 9 had head and neck cancer. In the dose-escalation cohort, approximately 83% of patients were male, and the mean age was around 60 years with a range of about 20 to 80. Patients were allowed to have had prior anti-PD-1, anti-PD-L1 or anti-CTLA-4 therapy, and 30% to 40% of the dose-escalation patients had been treated with checkpoint inhibitors. Three dose-escalation patients achieved partial responses, one with hepatocellular carcinoma and two with cutaneous melanoma. The point of sequencing TCRbeta in the periphery was to test whether ivuxolimab changed TCR sequence diversity and drove clonal T-cell expansion. The paper reports the monotherapy dose-escalation portion (N = 52 patients) of the phase I ivuxolimab trial.

CDR1 and CDR2 are drawn from the germline V gene: MDHEN, SYDVKM. The V and J ends are trimmed by 1 base and 7 bases, leaving 8 bases between them. The CDR3, from cysteine to phenylalanine, totals 12 residues. The retained sequence is limited to the CDR3, 36 bases, with the frame set at the first base. The trial excluded patients who had a history of autoimmune disease or were on systemic immunosuppression. Peripheral blood for TCR sequencing was collected from all dose cohorts at baseline, on cycle 4 day 1, and on cycle 7 day 1. Samples came from an open-label, multicenter, first-in-human phase I dose-escalation trial of ivuxolimab. Adults with locally advanced or metastatic head and neck squamous cell, hepatocellular, melanoma or renal cell carcinoma were enrolled in the trial. Before TCR sequencing, CD4+ and CD8+ T cells were separately sorted from peripheral blood. This clone has only one observation. Its antigen target is currently unknown. No much larger clone exists at a distance of one base, and base qualities are not known.

What the research found in general, with its limitations: After ivuxolimab, expanded clones were on average more numerous among CD8+ T cells than among CD4+ T cells. In the 0.1-3.0 mg/kg groups, partial responders were among the patients with the lowest normalized peripheral clonal expansion, particularly in CD8+ T cells. Which antigens the clonally expanded peripheral T cells were specific for was not determined. Clonal expansion of both CD4+ and CD8+ blood T cells was observed from baseline to week 6 at doses 0.1 to 3.0 mg/kg. Low levels of normalized T-cell clonal expansion were also seen in some nonresponding patients.

To sequence the TCRbeta CDR3 region, genomic DNA was isolated from the sorted cells. TCRbeta CDR3 regions were sequenced using the immunoSEQ Assay. TCRdb obtained this table from immuneACCESS and retained in-frame rearrangements with V and J assigned. These tables miss some clones; where compared with another copy, unresolved V genes account for less than half of the shortfall, and the remainder is unexplained. A total of 55,000 to 65,000 clones appear in this sample, about 85% of them only once. Jointly, the top ten make up about 3% of the sample. The receptor chain draws on TRBV28 and TRBJ2-7; confidence is insufficient to name the D gene. The starting material was CD4+ or CD8+ T cells sorted from blood, obtained in a trial of the OX40 agonist ivuxolimab. The sequence came from an adult with an advanced solid tumor such as melanoma, head and neck, liver or kidney cancer. The CDR3 protein sequence reads: CASSLFSLEQYF. Read as DNA, the sequence is TGTGCCAGCAGTTTATTCAGCCTGGAGCAGTACTTC. Beyond the CDR3, the reference TRBV28 and TRBJ2-7 genes provide the residues; the full variable domain reads: DVKVTQSSRYLVKRTGEKVFLECVQDMDHENMFWYRQDPGLGLRLIYFSYDVKMKEKGDIPEGYSVSREKKERFSLILESASTNQTSMYLCASSLFSLEQYFGPGTRLTVT.